The clone carrying this TCR beta chain was picked up many times. The antigen is undetermined. Germline CDR1 reads MNHEY; CDR2 reads SVGEGT. The CDR3 is 15 amino acids. The ends were cut back, 5 bases at V and 0 bases at J, with 11 bases in the middle. A universal primer site was added by template switching, and unique molecular identifiers were carried by the cDNA. TCRdb processed the 5' RACE reads anew with MiXCR; each CDR3 protein has one entry. Among around 140,000 distinct CDR3 sequences listed, 3% to 4% were seen once. This specimen comes from a study of identical twins. General study points: The study found excess low generation probability among twin-shared out-of-frame alpha sequences.

Sequencing was done on a sample of memory T cells sorted from blood. This sequence joins TRBV6-2 or TRBV6-3 and TRBJ1-5; D is unresolved. The sequence derives from a man aged 18-30 years in good health. Here the CDR3 reads CASSPDGYSNQPQHF. In DNA form, the CDR3 reads TGTGCCAGCAGTCCGGATGGTTATAGCAATCAGCCCCAGCATTTT.